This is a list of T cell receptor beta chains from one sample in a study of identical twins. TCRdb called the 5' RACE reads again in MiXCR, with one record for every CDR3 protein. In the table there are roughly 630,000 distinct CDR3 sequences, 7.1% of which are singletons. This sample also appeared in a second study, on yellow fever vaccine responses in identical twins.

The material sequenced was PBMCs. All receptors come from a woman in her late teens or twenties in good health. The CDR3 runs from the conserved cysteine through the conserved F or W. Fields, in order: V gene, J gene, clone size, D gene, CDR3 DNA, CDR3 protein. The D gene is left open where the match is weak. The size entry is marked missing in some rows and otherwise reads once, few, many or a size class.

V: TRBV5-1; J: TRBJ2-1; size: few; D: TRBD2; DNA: TGCGCCAGCAGCTTGGATCTAGCGGGGGACAATGAGCAGTTCTTC; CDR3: CASSLDLAGDNEQFF
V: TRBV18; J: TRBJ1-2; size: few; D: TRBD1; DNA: TGTGCCAGCTCACCACCGGGAGGGACAGGGTCTAACTATGGCTACACCTTC; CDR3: CASSPPGGTGSNYGYTF
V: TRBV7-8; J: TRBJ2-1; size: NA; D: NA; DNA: TGTGCCAGCAGCCTTCGGGACCCCGCGCGGACCCTGAGCTCCTACAATGAGCAGTTCTTC; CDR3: CASSLRDPARTLSSYNEQFF
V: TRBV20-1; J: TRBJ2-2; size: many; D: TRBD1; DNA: TGCAGTGCTAGTCAGGGGGCGAACACCGGGGAGCTGTTTTTT; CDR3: CSASQGANTGELFF
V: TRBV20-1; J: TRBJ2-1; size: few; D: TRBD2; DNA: TGCAGTGCTAGAGTAGCGGGACTCTACAATGAGCAGTTCTTC; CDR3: CSARVAGLYNEQFF
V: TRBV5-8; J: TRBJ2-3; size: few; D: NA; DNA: TGTGCCAGCAGCTTGGGCGGGGAATGGGGCACAGATACGCAGTATTTT; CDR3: CASSLGGEWGTDTQYF
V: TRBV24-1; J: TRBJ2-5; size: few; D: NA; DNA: TGTGCCACCAGTGATTTTGAACAGATGGAGACCCAGTACTTC; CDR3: CATSDFEQMETQYF
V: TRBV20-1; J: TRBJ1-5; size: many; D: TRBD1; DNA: TGCAGTGCCAGTTCTGGACAGGGACTTCAGCCCCAGCATTTT; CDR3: CSASSGQGLQPQHF
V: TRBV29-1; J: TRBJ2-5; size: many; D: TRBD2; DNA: TGCAGCGTGGGGGGGACCCAAGAAAGTCGGGAGGAGACCCAGTACTTC; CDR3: CSVGGTQESREETQYF
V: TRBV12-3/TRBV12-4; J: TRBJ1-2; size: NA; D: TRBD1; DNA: TGTGCCAGCAGAACGACAGGGGGCGGGCGAGGCTACACCTTC; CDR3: CASRTTGGGRGYTF
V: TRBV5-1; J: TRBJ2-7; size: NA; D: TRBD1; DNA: TGCGCCAGCAGCTTGGGGCGACAGGGGGACTACGAGCAGTACTTC; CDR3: CASSLGRQGDYEQYF
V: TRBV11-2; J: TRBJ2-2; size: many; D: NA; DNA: TGTGCCAGCAGCTCCCCATTCGGGGGCCCGAACACCGGGGAGCTGTTTTTT; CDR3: CASSSPFGGPNTGELFF
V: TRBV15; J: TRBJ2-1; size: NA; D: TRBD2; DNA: TGTGCCACCAGCAGAGAGCGGGGACTAGCGGCCTCAAATGAGCAGTTCTTC; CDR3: CATSRERGLAASNEQFF
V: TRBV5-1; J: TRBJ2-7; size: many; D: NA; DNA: TGCGCCAGCAGCCCGGGACAATACGAGCAGTACTTC; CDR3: CASSPGQYEQYF
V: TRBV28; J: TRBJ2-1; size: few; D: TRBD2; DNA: TGTGCCAGCGAGAGCGGGGGGGCAGCCAATGAGCAGTTCTTC; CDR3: CASESGGAANEQFF
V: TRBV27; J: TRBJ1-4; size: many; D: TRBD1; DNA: TGTGCCAGCAGTCCAAGGGACAGTACGCGCGAAAAACTGTTTTTT; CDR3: CASSPRDSTREKLFF
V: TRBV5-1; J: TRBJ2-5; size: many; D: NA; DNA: TGCGCCAGCAGCTTGTTTATGCTAGAGACCCAGTACTTC; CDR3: CASSLFMLETQYF
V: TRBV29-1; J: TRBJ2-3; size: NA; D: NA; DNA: TGCAGCGCCGCCGGGACGGCGGAGGGCAAAACAGATACGCAGTATTTT; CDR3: CSAAGTAEGKTDTQYF
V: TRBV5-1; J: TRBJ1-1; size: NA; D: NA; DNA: TGCGCCAGCCCGCAGCCCACTGAAGCTTTCTTT; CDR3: CASPQPTEAFF
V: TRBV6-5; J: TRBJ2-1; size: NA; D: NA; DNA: TGTGCCAGCAGGACAACCGGACTGGGGCAGTTCTTC; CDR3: CASRTTGLGQFF
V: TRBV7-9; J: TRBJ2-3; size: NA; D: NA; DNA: TGTGCCAGCAGGTTCTCCACAGATACGCAGTATTTT; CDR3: CASRFSTDTQYF
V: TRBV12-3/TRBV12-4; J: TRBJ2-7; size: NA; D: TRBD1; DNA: TGTGCCAGCAGACTGGGACAGGCTAGCTACGAGCAGTACTTC; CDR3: CASRLGQASYEQYF
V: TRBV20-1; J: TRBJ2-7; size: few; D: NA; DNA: TGCAGTGCTCGAAGCGGAGGGGCCTACGAGCAGTACTTC; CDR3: CSARSGGAYEQYF
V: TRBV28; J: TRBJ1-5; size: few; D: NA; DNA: TGTGCCAGCAGTTTCGGAGGGGTGGTGGATCAGCCCCAGCATTTT; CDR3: CASSFGGVVDQPQHF
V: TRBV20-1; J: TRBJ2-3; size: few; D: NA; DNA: TGCAGTGCTCCTAGAGATTCGGGTAGGCCAGATACGCAGTATTTT; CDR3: CSAPRDSGRPDTQYF
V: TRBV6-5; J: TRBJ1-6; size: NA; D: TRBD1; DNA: TGTGCCAGCAGTTACTCGACACAGGGGAATTCACCCCTCCACTTT; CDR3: CASSYSTQGNSPLHF
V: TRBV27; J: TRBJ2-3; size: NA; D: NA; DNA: TGTGCCAGCCGAATGGGACGCCTCAGCACAGATACGCAGTATTTT; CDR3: CASRMGRLSTDTQYF
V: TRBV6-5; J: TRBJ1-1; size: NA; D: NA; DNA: TGTGCCAGCAGTTACTCATTGGACCGGGACACTGAAGCTTTCTTT; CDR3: CASSYSLDRDTEAFF
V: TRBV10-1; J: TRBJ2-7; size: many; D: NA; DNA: TGCGCCAGCAGTGAGTCGTTGGCATCCTACGAGCAGTACTTC; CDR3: CASSESLASYEQYF
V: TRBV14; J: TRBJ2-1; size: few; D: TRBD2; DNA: TGTGCCAGCAGCCAATTAGGCGGGAGGGCCAGGAATGAGCAGTTCTTC; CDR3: CASSQLGGRARNEQFF
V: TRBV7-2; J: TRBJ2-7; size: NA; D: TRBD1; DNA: TGTGCCAGCAGCCTTCGGACAGGAAAAGACTACGAGCAGTACTTC; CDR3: CASSLRTGKDYEQYF
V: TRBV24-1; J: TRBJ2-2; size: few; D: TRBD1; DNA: TGTGCCACCAGTGATTACGCCGACAGGGAAGGCAACACCGGGGAGCTGTTTTTT; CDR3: CATSDYADREGNTGELFF